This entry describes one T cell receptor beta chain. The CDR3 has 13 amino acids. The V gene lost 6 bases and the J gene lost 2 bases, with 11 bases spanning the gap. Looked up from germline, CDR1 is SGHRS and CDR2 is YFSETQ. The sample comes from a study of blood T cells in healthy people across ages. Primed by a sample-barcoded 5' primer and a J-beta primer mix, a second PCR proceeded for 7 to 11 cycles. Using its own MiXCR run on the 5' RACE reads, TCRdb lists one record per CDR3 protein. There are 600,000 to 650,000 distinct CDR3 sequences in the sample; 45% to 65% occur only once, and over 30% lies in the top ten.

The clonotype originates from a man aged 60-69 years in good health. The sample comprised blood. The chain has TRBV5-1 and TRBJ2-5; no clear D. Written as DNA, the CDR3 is TGCGCCAGCAAGGGTCCCTCACAAGAGACCCAGTACTTC. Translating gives CASKGPSQETQYF.